Described below is a single TCR beta chain sequence and its context. This entry belongs to a study of blood T cell repertoires in COVID-19. At the level of the study: COVID-19 samples collected from the United States, Italy and Spain covered acute and convalescent phases.

The CDR3 runs to 13 residues. J lost 2 bases, V lost 9 bases, and 4 bases had no gene match. Germline V gene lookup returns CDR1 KGHDR and CDR2 SFDVKD. In the authors' methods: The assay estimated nucleated cells by amplifying reference gene primers. The assay was immunoSEQ multiplex PCR, and TCRdb's table has in-frame clones only and misses some. Clonal size and the V and J genes are those of that table, whereas D and trimming came from the DNA. The sample carries over 70,000 clones, about 83% recorded once. V usage is TRBV24-1 and J usage is TRBJ2-3; 7 bases are shared with TRBD2. Source material: peripheral blood. The TCR comes from a man between 65 and 85 years old with COVID-19, enrolled during active disease. The CDR3: CATAGVDTDTQYF. CDR3 sequence (DNA): TGTGCCACCGCGGGGGTGGACACAGATACGCAGTATTTT.